These 13 T cell receptor beta chains were all obtained from the same sample, sequenced in a study of cytomegalovirus exposure and HLA in healthy donors. The PCR employed 60 Vbeta primers together with 13 Jbeta primers. Assay used: immunoSEQ multiplex PCR; TCRdb lists only in-frame clones, some missing. The table shows 250,000 to 350,000 clones, with 80% to 90% occurring only once. The material sequenced was PBMCs. These receptors were collected from a woman aged 18-29 years in good health and CMV-seronegative.

The chain couples TRBV6-1 to TRBJ2-7, with D possibly being TRBD2 (6 bases). Germline-derived CDR1 and CDR2 are MNHNS and SASEGT. Trimming left V 3 bases short and J 0 bases short, with 9 bases between. The CDR3 loop spans 14 amino acids. CDR3 sequence reads: CASSDRGTSYEQYF. CDR3 DNA: TGTGCCAGCAGTGACCGGGGGACCTCCTACGAGCAGTACTTC.

V usage is TRBV6-1 and J usage is TRBJ1-2, with D unclear. Germline V gives CDR1 MNHNS, CDR2 SASEGT. The CDR3 contains 13 residues. Trimming left V 2 bases short and J 8 bases short, with 12 bases between. Written as DNA, the CDR3 is TGTGCCAGCAGTGAATCGGCCCCTAGGGGCTACACCTTC. It translates to CASSESAPRGYTF.

The rearrangement uses TRBV7-3 and TRBJ2-2; D perhaps matches TRBD2 (5 bases). This CDR3 is 15 amino acids long. V dropped 3 bases and J dropped 1 base, with 9 bases sitting between them. Germline values: CDR1 SGHTA, CDR2 FQGTGA. The DNA of the CDR3 is TGTGCCAGCAGCTTTGAGGGCCTGAACACCGGGGAGCTGTTTTTT. It yields the protein CASSFEGLNTGELFF.

The CDR3 sequence: CAWSVPSGVYEQYF. CDR3 nucleotides: TGTGCCTGGAGTGTTCCTAGCGGGGTGTACGAGCAGTACTTC. The chain carries TRBV30 and TRBJ2-7; 9 nucleotides match TRBD2. The J segment lost 4 bases and the V segment lost 0 bases, leaving 4 bases of the junction unmatched. The CDR3 has 14 residues. Per germline, CDR1 GTSNPN and CDR2 SVGIG (reference sequence).

V usage is TRBV30 and J usage is TRBJ2-1, with 8 nucleotides matching TRBD1. V lost 5 bases to trimming and J lost 9 bases; unmatched junction nucleotides: 6. The CDR3 consists of 12 residues. Germline V gene data show CDR1 as GTSNPN and CDR2 as SVGIG (reference sequence). As DNA, the CDR3 is TGTGCCTGGGGACAGGGAGGAGGTGAGCAGTTCTTC. Protein sequence: CAWGQGGGEQFF.

This rearrangement joins TRBV7-9 to TRBJ1-2, with no clear D. There are 14 residues in the CDR3. Looked up from germline, CDR1 is SEHNR and CDR2 is FQNEAQ (reference sequence). The ends were cut back, 1 base at V and 1 base at J, with 7 bases in the middle. CDR3 amino acids: CASSLGGSNYGYTF. The CDR3 region has the DNA TGTGCCAGCAGCTTAGGTGGGAGTAACTATGGCTACACCTTC.

The rearrangement joins TRBV4-1 to TRBJ2-3, with 11 positions matching TRBD2. CDR1 and CDR2 (germline): MGHRA, YSYEKL. After removal of 1 base from V and 10 bases from J, the junction contained 13 bases not matched to a gene. The CDR3 is 17 amino acids. The CDR3 nucleotides are TGCGCCAGCAGCCAAGTCCGGACTAGCGGGCATAAAGCAGCGCAGTATTTT. Amino acids: CASSQVRTSGHKAAQYF.

This clone was found once. The J gene is TRBJ2-7, the V gene TRBV5-1, with unresolved D. CDR3 size: 13 residues. Deletions cut 2 bases from V and 3 bases from J, with 9 bases between. CDR1 is SGHRS and CDR2 is YFSETQ in the germline V gene. The CDR3 nucleotides are TGCGCCAGCAGCTTCGGCGGTTTCTACGAGCAGTACTTC. Residues: CASSFGGFYEQYF.

Turning to this clone: A junction end diverges from the germline sequence, so it may reflect a read error. The chain links TRBV7-9 to TRBJ2-1, with a tentative D call TRBD2 (6 bases). Per germline, CDR1 SEHNR and CDR2 FQNEAQ (reference sequence). This CDR3 comprises 12 residues. The CDR3 DNA reads as TGTTCCAGCAGCCCGCGACTAGATGAGCAGTTCTTC. It specifies CSSSPRLDEQFF.

The rearrangement uses TRBV5-4 and TRBJ1-6; TRBD1 matches at 7 bases. The V gene end was trimmed by 3 bases and the J gene end by 8 bases; junction bases not matched to a gene: 5. The CDR3 extends over 14 amino acids. Germline V CDR1 and CDR2: SGHNT, YYREEE (reference sequence). The CDR3 region is CASSSRTGDSPLHF. CDR3 coding DNA: TGTGCCAGCAGCTCCAGAACAGGGGATTCACCCCTCCACTTT.

The chain carries TRBV5-8 and TRBJ2-7, with 10 nucleotides matching TRBD1. CDR3 length equals 15 residues. Trimming removed 0 bases from V and 5 bases from J; junction bases left unmatched: 5. From germline, CDR1 is SGHTS and CDR2 YDEGEE. Written as DNA, the CDR3 is TGTGCCAGCAGCTTGGCTGGGACAGGGGACCACGAGCAGTACTTC. Translating gives CASSLAGTGDHEQYF. The full variable domain, in which reference TRBV5-8 and TRBJ2-7 provide the parts outside the CDR3, is EAGVTQSPTHLIKTRGQQATLRCSPISGHTSVYWYQQALGLGLQFLLWYDEGEERNRGNFPPRFSGRQFPNYSSELNVNALELEDSALYLCASSLAGTGDHEQYFGPGTRLTVT.

The rearrangement joins TRBV5-1 to TRBJ1-2; a possible D gene is TRBD1 (6 bases). Per germline, CDR1 SGHRS and CDR2 YFSETQ. V dropped 5 bases and J dropped 7 bases, with 15 bases sitting between them. The CDR3 runs 13 residues. For the CDR3, the DNA is TGCGCCAGCAGTTCAGGGGCCCCCGGTGGCTACACCTTC. It translates to CASSSGAPGGYTF. Complete variable domain (other parts from reference TRBV5-1 and TRBJ1-2): KAGVTQTPRYLIKTRGQQVTLSCSPISGHRSVSWYQQTPGQGLQFLFEYFSETQRNKGNFPGRFSGRQFSNSRSEMNVSTLELGDSALYLCASSSGAPGGYTFGSGTRLTVV.

This rearrangement joins TRBV6-1 to TRBJ1-5, with 7 bases aligning to TRBD1. The CDR3 contains 15 residues. Germline loops: CDR1 MNHNS, CDR2 SASEGT. J lost 0 bases, V lost 6 bases, and 5 bases had no gene match. DNA of the CDR3: TGTGCCAGCAGGGGGACAGCGAGTAGCAATCAGCCCCAGCATTTT. Amino acid sequence: CASRGTASSNQPQHF.